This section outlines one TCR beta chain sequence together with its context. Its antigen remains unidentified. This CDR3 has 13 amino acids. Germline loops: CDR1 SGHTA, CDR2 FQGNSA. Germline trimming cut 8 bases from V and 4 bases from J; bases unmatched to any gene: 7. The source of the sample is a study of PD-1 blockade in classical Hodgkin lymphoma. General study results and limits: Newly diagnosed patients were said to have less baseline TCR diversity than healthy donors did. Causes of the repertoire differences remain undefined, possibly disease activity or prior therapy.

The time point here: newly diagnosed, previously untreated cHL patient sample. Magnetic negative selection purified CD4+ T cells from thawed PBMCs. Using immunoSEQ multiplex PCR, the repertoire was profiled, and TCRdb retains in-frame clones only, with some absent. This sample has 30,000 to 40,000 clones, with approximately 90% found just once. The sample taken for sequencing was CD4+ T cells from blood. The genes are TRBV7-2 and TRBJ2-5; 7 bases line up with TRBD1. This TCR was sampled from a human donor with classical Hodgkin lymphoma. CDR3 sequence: CASVVRGRETQYF. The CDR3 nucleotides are TGTGCCAGCGTCGTTAGGGGGCGAGAGACCCAGTACTTC.